This TCR beta chain came from a study of brain T cells in children with intractable seizures (dated by TCRdb to the early 2020s). Notes on the research overall: A NanoString immunology panel was first used to screen resected brain tissue from 40 to 55 pediatric epilepsy surgery cases for immune gene transcripts. Among the approximately twelve selected surgery cases, pre-surgery blood was additionally sequenced for eight, leaving four cases with brain tissue only. General findings and caveats noted by the study authors: Viral specificity was inferred only from CDR3 sequence similarity, and patients' HCMV serostatus was unknown. Because sequencing depth differed between pre- and post-surgery blood, the absence of clones from the pre-surgery sample may reflect undersampling.

V has 3 bases trimmed and J has 7 bases trimmed; junction bases matching no gene number 23. Sequences MDHEN (CDR1) and SYDVKM (CDR2) are obtained from the germline V gene. CDR3 length: 20 amino acids, cysteine to phenylalanine. The retained sequence is limited to the CDR3, 60 bases, with the frame set at the first base. In the paper's terms, the time point label means: resected brain tissue, or blood drawn just prior to surgery. The surgery cases showing the highest brain T cell transcript signatures were chosen for TCR beta chain sequencing of brain tissue and, when available, of blood. Prior to surgery, the patients had been treated with at least one anti-epileptic drug. TCR-sequenced patients were children with drug-resistant epilepsy due to tuberous sclerosis complex, focal cortical dysplasia, Rasmussen encephalitis or hemimegalencephaly. Blood was drawn right before the epilepsy surgery. The Monarch genomic DNA purification kit was used to extract bulk genomic DNA from unsorted brain tissue and from whole blood.

With regard to this clone: Its antigen is currently not known. One base away there is no much larger clone; base qualities are not given.

The immunoSEQ assay was applied to genomic DNA to generate the TCR beta chain sequences. Processing in the source paper ran as follows. CDR3 sequences that did not begin with the conserved framework cysteine at position 104 were removed by hand. To get clonality, the normalized Shannon's Diversity Index was subtracted from one, giving values from 0 (maximal diversity) to 1 (oligoclonal). Chi-squared comparison-of-proportions tests were used to check whether the frequency of the same CDR3 differed between samples, for example brain versus blood. Public clonotypes were identified through searches of immuneACCESS, and similarity to known antiviral clonotypes was evaluated with the VDJdb browser. TCRdb limited this immuneACCESS table to in-frame rearrangements with V and J called. A share of clones is missing; checked studies link under half to unresolved V genes, and the rest is unexplained. The V and J calls and clone size come from that table; D and trimming were worked out from the DNA. The sample includes some 64,000 clones, with approximately 94% observed a single time. The leading ten clones occupy approximately 0.37% of the sample.

This clonotype originated in a boy under two years old with focal cortical dysplasia and intractable seizures. Source: peripheral blood, taken at surgery. This receptor chain uses TRBV28 and TRBJ1-2, with TRBD1 matching 10 junction bases. The sequence in DNA is TGTGCCAGCAGTTTCGGGATAGTATTGTTTCTTGACAGGGGGCGAGCTGGCTACACCTTC. This translates into CASSFGIVLFLDRGRAGYTF.